This T cell receptor (beta chain) was sequenced in a study of T cell repertoires in aging, cancer and after chemotherapy (dated by TCRdb to between 2017 and 2020). Background on the whole study: The donors fell into six age groups ranging from 30 or younger to 70 or older, and each group had at least three individuals. The complete dataset included about 8.8 million TCR reads. The cohort comprised 220 or so cancer patients, 85 to 94 with hematological and fewer than 140 with solid cancers, plus 95 healthy donors as a reference group. To examine immunoaging and T cell reconstitution after chemotherapy, the study profiled TCR beta repertoires in peripheral blood from healthy donors and cancer patients. In the hematological group, the paired samples taken before and after chemotherapy came from chronic lymphocytic leukemia patients who were treated with regimens based on fludarabine or bendamustine.

TCR beta rearrangements were amplified from genomic DNA isolated from peripheral blood, not from sorted cells or RNA. Rearranged TRB sequences spanning V, D and J segments were amplified in a multiplex touch-down PCR with a mixed TRB-A/B primer pool. Two consecutive PCR reactions with Phusion HS II polymerase added Illumina adapters and sample indices to the amplicons. After gel purification with the NucleoSpin Gel and PCR Clean-up kit, the amplicons were checked using Qubit and an Agilent 2100 Bioanalyzer. Libraries were sequenced on an Illumina MiSeq using 600-cycle, single-indexed, paired-end runs. On the authors' methods: Processing of the TRB sequences was carried out with MiXCR versions 2.12 and 3.0.5. Each unique CDR3 nucleotide sequence counted as one clone, and only productive sequences with at least two reads were retained. Repertoire metrics included Shannon diversity, evenness, clonality (one minus evenness), and alpha-parameterized diversity profiles from alpha 0 to 5. Generation probabilities of clones in paired pre- and post-chemotherapy samples were computed with the IGoR algorithm. TCRdb cleaned the public reads at Q25 with fastp, built clones with MiXCR and kept in-frame beta chains. Rows with a matching CDR3 protein are joined into one entry that keeps the most common DNA and genes. The V and J calls were not made by the authors but by TCRdb's processing. A total of 4,000 to 6,000 distinct CDR3 sequences appear in this sample, approximately 33% of them only once. 19% of the sample lies in the top ten.

About this clonotype: Its antigen is still unknown. Per-nucleotide qualities are absent, and no much larger clonotype sits a single base away.

V and J lose 7 bases and 1 base, and a span of 16 bases separates them. CDR3 length: 15 amino acids, cysteine to phenylalanine. The DNA shown is the 45-base CDR3, in frame from base 1. The paper's findings and limits, for the study overall: Lymphoid organ infiltration was present in hematological cancer patients, and this infiltration may itself impair thymic emigration or peripheral T cell expansion. In healthy donors, the decline in TCR diversity with age was mainly due to loss of richness, whereas in cancer patients loss of evenness also played a role. An increase in median generation probability over the chemotherapy interval was observed in both cancer cohorts, suggesting that the repertoire was reconstituted through rebound thymic output. Compared with age-matched healthy donors, untreated patients with hematological or solid cancers had significantly lower TCR diversity and higher clonality in blood. According to the authors, the repertoire data do not allow conclusions to be drawn about immunological memory after chemotherapy.

Sequencing was done on a sample of blood. The rearranged segments are TRBV12-3 or TRBV12-4 and TRBJ1-1; no D gene is confidently identified. This TCR was sampled from a human donor with a blood cancer. The donor label of this sample is uncertain. For the CDR3, the sequence is CASTGESMGNTEAFF. The nucleotide sequence reads as follows: TGTGCCAGCACCGGGGAGAGTATGGGGAACACTGAAGCTTTCTTT.